This entry lists 5 T cell receptor beta chains sequenced from one sample in a study of vaccination effects on CD4 cells after COVID-19. Sequenced by immunoSEQ multiplex PCR; TCRdb stores in-frame clones only, minus some. Here the sample spans under 40,000 clones, approximately 70% being singletons. No antigen is known for these receptors. At the end of 9 to 11 days of culture, CD4+ T cells were isolated. The sequences come from CD4+ T cells from PBMCs cultured without peptide, collected before COVID-19 vaccination. All receptors derive from a human donor who received a COVID-19 vaccine.

By its share, this clone is medium-sized. The chain employs TRBV7-2 and TRBJ2-7; D is ambiguous. V was trimmed by 3 bases and J by 1 base, leaving 16 bases between them. This CDR3 comprises 16 residues. The germline V gene encodes CDR1 SGHTA and CDR2 FQGNSA. CDR3 residues: CASSFRETRISYEQYF. DNA of the CDR3: TGTGCCAGCAGCTTTAGAGAGACAAGGATATCCTACGAGCAGTACTTC.

This chain links TRBV5-1 with TRBJ1-1, with D hard to call. The V end was cut by 0 bases, the J end by 1 base, with 7 bases between. From germline, CDR1 is SGHRS and CDR2 YFSETQ. There are 14 residues in the CDR3. The CDR3 nucleotides read TGCGCCAGCAGCTTGGCCATGCCGAACACTGAAGCTTTCTTT. This codes for CASSLAMPNTEAFF.

In its sample, this clone was seen a few times. The CDR3 sequence is CASSLMTGANTGELFF. CDR3 nucleotide sequence: TGCGCCAGTAGCCTAATGACAGGGGCGAACACCGGGGAGCTGTTTTTT. The chain carries TRBV5-1 and TRBJ2-2; TRBD1 agrees at 8 bases. V lost 8 bases to trimming and J lost 0 bases; unmatched junction nucleotides: 9. The CDR3 is 16 residues long. CDR1 is SGHRS, CDR2 YFSETQ, per germline. Full variable domain (remainder filled in from reference TRBV5-1 and TRBJ2-2): KAGVTQTPRYLIKTRGQQVTLSCSPISGHRSVSWYQQTPGQGLQFLFEYFSETQRNKGNFPGRFSGRQFSNSRSEMNVSTLELGDSALYLCASSLMTGANTGELFFGEGSRLTVL.

This clone was seen a single time. The chain employs TRBV6-5 and TRBJ1-2; possibly TRBD1 for D (6 bases). The CDR3 consists of 12 residues. With 6 bases removed from V and 8 bases from J, the gap between germline ends came to 13 bases. Germline V CDR1 and CDR2: MNHEY, SVGAGI. This CDR3 reads CASSQRQDGYTF. The CDR3 bases are TGTGCCAGCAGCCAAAGACAGGACGGCTACACCTTC.

J is TRBJ2-7 and V is TRBV2; 13 bases fit TRBD2. J was trimmed by 0 bases and V by 8 bases; bases with no gene match: 7. The CDR3 contains 16 residues. Germline CDR1 SNHLY, CDR2 FYNNEI. The CDR3 here is CASRTSGRGASYEQYF. The CDR3 region has the DNA TGTGCCAGCCGGACTAGCGGGAGAGGGGCCTCCTACGAGCAGTACTTC.